This T cell receptor beta chain is from a study of T cells in Graves' hyperthyroidism and ophthalmopathy. RNA transcripts yielded amplified TCR beta CDR3 regions. An initial round of RT-PCR targeting the TCR CDR3 relied on the HTBI primer set. TCRdb passed the multiplex PCR reads through MiXCR, listing each CDR3 protein once. The sample has 660,000 or so distinct CDR3 sequences, less than 25% seen once. Trimming removed 3 bases at V and 0 bases at J, with 8 bases between. The germline V gene encodes CDR1 SQVTM and CDR2 ANQGSEA. The CDR3 consists of 14 residues. This chain connects TRBV29-1 to TRBJ2-2; D might be TRBD1 (6 bases). This sequence was found in a man between 25 and 39 years old with Graves' ophthalmopathy. Sequenced sample: blood. The CDR3, as DNA: TGCAGCGTTGAGACAGGAGCGAACACCGGGGAGCTGTTTTTT. This gives the protein CSVETGANTGELFF.